These T cell receptor beta chains were read from a single sample in a study of blood T cell repertoires in COVID-19. Assay: immunoSEQ multiplex PCR; the TCRdb copy retains only in-frame clones and omits some. The repertoire holds approximately 330,000 clones, with roughly 86% as singletons. The sequencing sample was made of peripheral blood. These receptors were collected from a man aged 25 to 40 with COVID-19, enrolled during active disease. CDR3s include the opening cysteine and the closing phenylalanine or tryptophan. D genes are given only for firm matches. A clone size is listed for some rows: how often the clone was seen (once, few, many), or a class if it is expanded.

>13|TRBV11-2|TRBJ1-2|-|few
TGTGCCAGCAGCCCGGGACTGCCCCTTGGCTACACCTTC
CASSPGLPLGYTF
>15|TRBV24-1|TRBJ2-5|TRBD1|-
TGTGCCACCAGTGAAGGGACAGCCAACAAAGAGACCCAGTACTTC
CATSEGTANKETQYF
>13|TRBV5-4|TRBJ1-2|TRBD1|-
TGTGCCAGCAGCTCCCGACAGGGGTCCGGCTACACCTTC
CASSSRQGSGYTF
>15|TRBV19|TRBJ2-5|TRBD2|-
TGTGCCAGTAGTATAGGGACTAGCTTAGTCGAGACCCAGTACTTC
CASSIGTSLVETQYF
>16|TRBV24-1|TRBJ2-2|TRBD1|many
TGTGCCACCAGTGATCCCGGGACAGGCTTAACCGGGGAGCTGTTTTTT
CATSDPGTGLTGELFF
>14|TRBV29-1|TRBJ1-1|-|-
TGCAGCGTTGACGTATTTATAACCTCAGCTGAAGCTTTCTTT
CSVDVFITSAEAFF
>17|TRBV7-2|TRBJ2-3|TRBD2|-
TGTGCCAGCAGCTTAGCGGGTCGCGGGAGTGACTCAGATACGCAGTATTTT
CASSLAGRGSDSDTQYF
>14|TRBV18|TRBJ2-1|TRBD2|-
TGTGCCAGCTCACCGGGGACTACCTTTAATGAGCAGTTCTTC
CASSPGTTFNEQFF
>13|TRBV7-9|TRBJ1-2|TRBD1|-
TGTGCCAGCAGCGGGACAGGGGGACGCGGCTACACCTTC
CASSGTGGRGYTF
>11|TRBV11-2|TRBJ1-4|-|-
TGTGCCAGCAGCCGTAATGAAAAACTGTTTTTT
CASSRNEKLFF
>15|TRBV27|TRBJ2-7|-|-
TGTGCCAGCAGTTTCTCGACGGGGAGCTCCTACGAGCAGTACTTC
CASSFSTGSSYEQYF
>16|TRBV3-1/TRBV3-2|TRBJ1-5|-|-
TGTGCCAGCAGCCAAGCAGGCGTCAATAGCAATCAGCCCCAGCATTTT
CASSQAGVNSNQPQHF
>17|TRBV3-1/TRBV3-2|TRBJ2-1|TRBD2|-
TGTGCCAGCAGCCAAGTAATAATTAGCGGGAGAGGCAACGAGCAGTTCTTC
CASSQVIISGRGNEQFF
>16|TRBV11-3|TRBJ1-4|-|-
TGTGCCAGCAGCCCGGTTCGACGGGGGAATAATGAAAAACTGTTTTTT
CASSPVRRGNNEKLFF
>13|TRBV10-3|TRBJ2-1|-|once
TGTGCCATCAGTGAGTGGTTAGACAATGAGCAGTTCTTC
CAISEWLDNEQFF
>13|TRBV24-1|TRBJ2-1|-|-
TGTGCCACCAGTGCCGGAGCGGAAAATGAGCAGTTCTTC
CATSAGAENEQFF
>15|TRBV5-4|TRBJ2-3|TRBD1|-
TGTGCCAGCAGCACCGGGACAGGGGTCACAGATACGCAGTATTTT
CASSTGTGVTDTQYF
>16|TRBV7-2|TRBJ1-2|-|-
TGTGCCAGCAGCGGATCAAAGGACAGAACTAACTATGGCTACACCTTC
CASSGSKDRTNYGYTF
>14|TRBV19|TRBJ2-1|TRBD2|-
TGTGCCAGTAGTGCGGGACTAGCCTCCGATGAGCAGTTCTTC
CASSAGLASDEQFF
>14|TRBV9|TRBJ1-2|-|-
TGTGCCAGCAGCGTAGCTGTCGTCAACTATGGCTACACCTTC
CASSVAVVNYGYTF
>15|TRBV19|TRBJ1-6|TRBD1|-
TGTGCCAGTAGTATCTTGGACAGGGATAATTCACCCCTCCACTTT
CASSILDRDNSPLHF
>14|TRBV6-6|TRBJ1-5|-|-
TGTGCCAGCATTGCAGGGAATAGCAATCAGCCCCAGCATTTT
CASIAGNSNQPQHF
>18|TRBV15|TRBJ2-2|TRBD2|-
TGTGCCACCAGCAGAGATCCTTATCCGGGAGGTAACACCGGGGAGCTGTTTTTT
CATSRDPYPGGNTGELFF
>18|TRBV7-6|TRBJ1-4|-|-
TGTGCCAGCAGCTTATTTATCCAACAGGGTACTACTAATGAAAAACTGTTTTTT
CASSLFIQQGTTNEKLFF
>14|TRBV29-1|TRBJ2-7|-|once
TGCAGCGTTGGCTCCCAAGCGTATCCCTACGAGCAGTACTTC
CSVGSQAYPYEQYF
>20|TRBV28|TRBJ1-5|TRBD1|-
TGTGCCAGCAGTTGGACTTGGGACAGGGAATTGGCAGGCCAAAATCAGCCCCAGCATTTT
CASSWTWDRELAGQNQPQHF
>16|TRBV4-3|TRBJ2-2|TRBD2|-
TGCGCCAGCAAGGGACTAGCGGGGGGGAACACCGGGGAGCTGTTTTTT
CASKGLAGGNTGELFF
>15|TRBV2|TRBJ1-5|-|-
TGTGCCAGCAGGAGAGAGATGAATAGCAATCAGCCCCAGCATTTT
CASRREMNSNQPQHF
>16|TRBV4-1|TRBJ2-7|TRBD2|-
TGCGCCAGCAGCCAAGTTAGCGGGGGGGCCAACTACGAGCAGTACTTC
CASSQVSGGANYEQYF
>14|TRBV5-1|TRBJ2-7|TRBD1|once
TGCGCCAGCAGCCCCCGGACAGGGTGGGAGGAGCAGTACTTC
CASSPRTGWEEQYF
>14|TRBV28|TRBJ1-4|-|-
TGTGCCAGCAGTACAGCGGCAACTAATGAAAAACTGTTTTTT
CASSTAATNEKLFF
>13|TRBV5-1|TRBJ1-1|-|-
TGCGCCAGCAGCGTACAGGGGAACACTGAAGCTTTCTTT
CASSVQGNTEAFF
>13|TRBV7-9|TRBJ2-7|TRBD2|-
TGTGCCAGCAGCACCCCGGGAGGGTACGAGCAGTACTTC
CASSTPGGYEQYF
>16|TRBV28|TRBJ1-1|TRBD1|-
TGTGCCAGCAGTTTATACGAAACAGGGGAGAACACTGAAGCTTTCTTT
CASSLYETGENTEAFF
>14|TRBV25-1|TRBJ1-1|-|-
TGTGCCAGCAGTGAACAGGGTGGTATCACTGAAGCTTTCTTT
CASSEQGGITEAFF
>13|TRBV30|TRBJ1-2|-|once
TGTGCCTGGAGTGTGGGGCCCGGAGAAGGCTACACCTTC
CAWSVGPGEGYTF
>16|TRBV18|TRBJ2-2|-|-
TGTGCCAGCTCACCGCCATTACGACAGCTCACCGGGGAGCTGTTTTTT
CASSPPLRQLTGELFF
>13|TRBV19|TRBJ2-5|-|-
TGTGCCAGTAGTGCCGACAGACGAGAGACCCAGTACTTC
CASSADRRETQYF
>12|TRBV12-3/TRBV12-4|TRBJ2-3|-|once
TGTGCCAGCCGCCCAGGTACAGATACGCAGTATTTT
CASRPGTDTQYF
>13|TRBV30|TRBJ1-6|-|-
TGTGCCTGGAGTCCCGGGGGTTATTCACCCCTCCACTTT
CAWSPGGYSPLHF
>14|TRBV6-4|TRBJ2-3|TRBD2|few
TGTGCCAGCAGTGGGGAGGGGAGCACAGATACGCAGTATTTT
CASSGEGSTDTQYF
>16|TRBV6-2/TRBV6-3|TRBJ1-1|-|few
TGTGCCAGCAGTTACTCCGCAGGGTATGGTGTCACTGAAGCTTTCTTT
CASSYSAGYGVTEAFF
>16|TRBV13|TRBJ1-6|TRBD1|once
TGTGCCAGCAGCTTAGGCCCGGGACAGAATAATTCACCCCTCCACTTT
CASSLGPGQNNSPLHF
>15|TRBV6-1|TRBJ2-1|-|few
TGTGCCAGCAGTGAATGGTCGGGGGCCTACAATGAGCAGTTCTTC
CASSEWSGAYNEQFF
>13|TRBV6-5|TRBJ1-2|-|-
TGTGCCACCAATCCCGGGTGGCGCTATGGCTACACCTTC
CATNPGWRYGYTF
>15|TRBV18|TRBJ1-2|-|once
TGTGCCAGCTCACCAACAGTGGACAGCCCCTATGGCTACACCTTC
CASSPTVDSPYGYTF
>13|TRBV7-2|TRBJ2-1|TRBD1|-
TGTGCCAGCAGCAGCAGGACAGGGGCTGAGCAGTTCTTC
CASSSRTGAEQFF
>13|TRBV27|TRBJ2-7|-|few
TGTGCCAGCAGTCCTACCCATCTTTACGAGCAGTACTTC
CASSPTHLYEQYF